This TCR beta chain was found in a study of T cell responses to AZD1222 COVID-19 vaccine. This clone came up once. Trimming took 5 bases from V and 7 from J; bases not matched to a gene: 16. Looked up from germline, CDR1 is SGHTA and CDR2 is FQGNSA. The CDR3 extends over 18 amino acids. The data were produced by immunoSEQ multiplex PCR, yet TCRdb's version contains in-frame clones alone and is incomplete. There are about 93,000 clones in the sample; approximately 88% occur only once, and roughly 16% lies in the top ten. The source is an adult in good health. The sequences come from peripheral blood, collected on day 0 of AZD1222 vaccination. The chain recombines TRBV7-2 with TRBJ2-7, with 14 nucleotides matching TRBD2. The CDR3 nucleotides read TGTGCCAGCAGCAGAGGGACTAGCGGGAGACGGCTGGGGGGTGAGCAGTACTTC. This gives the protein CASSRGTSGRRLGGEQYF.